The text below deals with one T cell receptor beta chain. The antigen is not known. Trimming stripped 2 bases from V and 0 bases from J, with 8 bases between. The CDR3 has 15 amino acids. Germline V gives CDR1 SGHTA, CDR2 FQGNSA. TCRdb keeps only in-frame clones here, not all; method: immunoSEQ multiplex PCR. Among about 100,000 clones listed, over 90% were seen once. This sample was taken from a study of siplizumab effects on memory and regulatory T cells. Study observations and caveats: Only a minority of proliferating CD4+ or CD8+ clones had an assignable naive or memory phenotype, with roughly 80-96% lacking one. Assignment to unstimulated subsets succeeded for only a minor fraction of the alloreactive clones. Naive T cells looked more diverse than memory cells, and they looked like major contributors to the alloresponse. Whether the proliferating Tregs (from siplizumab cultures) were suppressive was not confirmed.

The chain recombines TRBV7-2 with TRBJ2-1; D possibly corresponds to TRBD2 (5 bases). The sequenced material came from non-Treg CD4+ T cells sorted from blood. This receptor was taken from a human donor in good health. CDR3 in DNA: TGTGCCAGCAGCTTATATAGCGACTCCTACAATGAGCAGTTCTTC. It specifies CASSLYSDSYNEQFF.